Below are 23 T cell receptor beta chains sequenced from a single sample in a study of T cell repertoires in cytomegalovirus infection. TCRdb redid the calling of the reads with MiXCR, one entry per CDR3 protein. The sample lists roughly 500,000 distinct CDR3 sequences, 33% seen once, with under 20% in the top ten. No antigen is known for these receptors. The starting material was cultured PBMCs, obtained from culture after CMV antigen stimulation. The receptors derive from a human donor in good health (CMV status not recorded). Some clones in this sample may be carry-over from other donors' samples.

The V gene is TRBV4-3, the J gene TRBJ2-3; D is unclear. V was shortened by 4 bases and J by 2 bases, with 10 bases between the two germline ends. The germline CDR1 and CDR2 sequences are LGHNA and YSLEER. This CDR3 is built from 14 residues. CDR3 sequence: CASSPGLFTDTQYF. CDR3 in DNA: TGCGCCAGCAGCCCTGGGCTATTCACAGATACGCAGTATTTT.

The chain couples TRBV6-1 to TRBJ1-1; 10 bases fit TRBD1. CDR1 MNHNS and CDR2 SASEGT come from the germline V gene. The CDR3 is made up of 16 amino acids. The junction had 10 bases not matched to a gene; V was cut back by 5 bases and J by 4 bases. CDR3 protein: CASSSPFRQGATEAFF. CDR3 nucleotides: TGTGCCAGCAGTTCGCCCTTCCGACAGGGGGCCACTGAAGCTTTCTTT.

V and J are TRBV9 and TRBJ1-1; the D is unclear. Trimming removed 4 bases at V and 3 bases at J, with 10 bases between. The CDR3 extends over 13 amino acids. Germline values: CDR1 SGDLS, CDR2 YYNGEE. CDR3 loop: CASSQAPHTEAFF. The CDR3 DNA reads as TGTGCCAGCAGCCAGGCGCCTCACACTGAAGCTTTCTTT.

This clonotype was counted a few times. The J gene is TRBJ1-3, the V gene TRBV7-2, with TRBD1 as a possible D gene (6 bases). From germline, CDR1 is SGHTA and CDR2 FQGNSA. The CDR3 sequence is 16 residues long. Trimming took off 1 base at V and 0 bases at J, with 10 bases between the two ends. CDR3 sequence reads: CASSLDRDLSGNTIYF. Written as DNA, the CDR3 is TGTGCCAGCAGCTTAGACAGGGACCTCTCTGGAAACACCATATATTTT.

The chain has TRBV27 and TRBJ2-1, with a possible D match to TRBD1 (6 bases). Trimming removed 7 bases at V and 6 bases at J, with 22 bases between. In germline, CDR1 is MNHEY, CDR2 SMNVEV (reference sequence). The CDR3 runs 16 residues. CDR3 region: CASTIQGPGPGNEQFF. The CDR3 DNA is TGTGCCAGCACTATTCAGGGGCCCGGTCCCGGCAATGAGCAGTTCTTC.

The rearrangement joins TRBV28 to TRBJ2-1, with a possible D match to TRBD2 (6 bases). With 3 bases removed from V and 9 bases from J, the gap between germline ends came to 12 bases. The CDR3 spans 13 residues. CDR1 MDHEN and CDR2 SYDVKM come from the germline V gene. CDR3 DNA: TGTGCCAGCAGTTTCGTGGGAGGATTTGAGCAGTTCTTC. Protein product: CASSFVGGFEQFF.

The table lists this clonotype with a few counts. This chain joins TRBV7-8 and TRBJ2-3; tentative D call: TRBD2 (6 bases). Trimming stripped 0 bases from V and 5 bases from J, with 12 bases between. Per the germline V gene, CDR1 is SGHVS and CDR2 is FQNEAQ. The CDR3 loop spans 15 amino acids. CDR3 amino acids: CASSLAPRLGDTQYF. CDR3 nucleotides: TGTGCCAGCAGCTTAGCGCCCCGACTAGGAGATACGCAGTATTTT.

This clonotype was observed a few times. The V gene is TRBV12-3 or TRBV12-4, the J gene TRBJ1-1; D is ambiguous. Trimming took off 2 bases at V and 0 bases at J, with 13 bases between the two ends. The CDR3 spans 16 residues. In DNA form, the CDR3 reads TGTGCCAGCAGTTTATCCGCCGCCCCCCTGAACACTGAAGCTTTCTTT. As protein: CASSLSAAPLNTEAFF.

This clonotype was counted ten times or more. The chain joins TRBV7-2 to TRBJ2-2; 11 bases map to TRBD2. With V trimmed by 5 bases and J by 1 base, 3 bases remained unmatched. The CDR3 loop spans 16 amino acids. CDR1 SGHTA and CDR2 FQGNSA come from the germline V gene. The CDR3 nucleotides are TGTGCCAGCAGCCCGACTAGCGGGGTGAACACCGGGGAGCTGTTTTTT. Translating gives CASSPTSGVNTGELFF.

This clonotype turned up a few times. This rearrangement joins TRBV6-5 to TRBJ2-1; 9 nucleotides agree with TRBD2. The junction had 12 bases not matched to a gene; V was cut back by 4 bases and J by 2 bases. Germline assignment: CDR1 MNHEY and CDR2 SVGAGI. The CDR3 consists of 18 residues. The CDR3 loop reads CASSFMEGGLAPYNEQFF. The CDR3 bases are TGTGCCAGCAGTTTTATGGAAGGGGGACTAGCTCCCTACAATGAGCAGTTCTTC.

The rearrangement uses TRBV5-1 and TRBJ1-1, with a tentative D call TRBD1 (5 bases). Germline V gene sequence: CDR1 SGHRS, CDR2 YFSETQ. The CDR3 length is 13 residues. Trimming pared 5 bases from V and 3 bases from J, leaving 11 bases between. CDR3 nucleotides: TGCGCCAGCAGACGTCGGGGGGACACTGAAGCTTTCTTT. Translating gives CASRRRGDTEAFF.

Notes on this clonotype: The junction differs from germline at one of its ends, possibly a read error. This chain links TRBV24-1 with TRBJ2-5; possibly TRBD2 for D (6 bases). CDR1 KGHDR and CDR2 SFDVKD come from the germline V gene. This CDR3 has 15 amino acids. The CDR3 DNA is TGTGCCACCAGTGATTTTGCGGGGACCCAAGAGAACCAGTACTTC. This sequence encodes CATSDFAGTQENQYF.

The table lists this clonotype with a few counts. V usage is TRBV6-2 or TRBV6-3 and J usage is TRBJ2-2, with D possibly called TRBD1 or TRBD2 (5 bases each). The CDR3 has 15 residues. V shed 0 bases and J shed 8 bases, with 13 bases lying between them. The germline V gene encodes CDR1 MNHEY and CDR2 SVGEGT. CDR3 sequence: CASSYSWQGGGELFF. The CDR3 DNA is TGTGCCAGCAGTTACTCCTGGCAGGGCGGGGGGGAGCTGTTTTTT.

This clonotype was observed a few times. The genes are TRBV6-2 or TRBV6-3 and TRBJ2-7; D unresolved. Trimming cost V 2 bases and J 7 bases, with 15 bases left between them. Germline loops: CDR1 MNHEY, CDR2 SVGEGT. This CDR3 spans 14 amino acids. CDR3 nucleotides: TGTGCCAGCAGTTACCCCGGACGGGTCTTGGAGCAGTACGTC. Amino acids: CASSYPGRVLEQYV.

The chain links TRBV11-2 to TRBJ1-5; 7 bases line up with TRBD1. Germline V lookup: CDR1 SGHAT, CDR2 FQNNGV. CDR3 length: 15 residues. V was pared by 0 bases and J by 7 bases, with 6 bases of the junction left unmatched. The chain's CDR3 is CASSLEATGPQPQHF. CDR3 DNA sequence: TGTGCCAGCAGCTTAGAGGCGACAGGGCCCCAGCCCCAGCATTTT.

This chain connects TRBV6-2 or TRBV6-3 to TRBJ2-7; a possible D gene is TRBD2 (6 bases). Germline CDR1 MNHEY, CDR2 SVGEGT. Trimming removed 10 bases from V and 2 bases from J, with 12 bases in between. The CDR3 loop spans 12 amino acids. For the CDR3, the DNA is TGTGCCACCGGGGGACGCGCCTACGAGCAGTACGTC. The encoded protein is CATGGRAYEQYV.

The chain uses TRBV20-1 and TRBJ2-3; D is uncertain. This CDR3 comprises 13 residues. Trimming pared 5 bases from V and 1 base from J, leaving 10 bases between. Germline CDR1 DFQATT, CDR2 SNEGSKA (reference sequence). The CDR3 loop is CSAPIPGTDTQYF. The CDR3 region has the DNA TGCAGTGCTCCCATCCCGGGCACAGATACGCAGTATTTT.

The CDR3 loop is CASSPRGQGLGYGYTF. For the CDR3, the DNA is TGTGCCAGCAGCCCCCGGGGACAGGGGTTGGGCTATGGCTACACCTTC. This chain joins TRBV11-2 and TRBJ1-2; the match to TRBD1 covers 10 bases. Germline CDR1 is SGHAT and CDR2 is FQNNGV. The CDR3 contains 16 residues. V shed 5 bases, J shed 4 bases, and the junction held 10 bases outside the gene matches. Combining the CDR3 with reference TRBV11-2 and TRBJ1-2 gives the whole variable domain EAGVAQSPRYKIIEKRQSVAFWCNPISGHATLYWYQQILGQGPKLLIQFQNNGVVDDSQLPKDRFSAERLKGVDSTLKIQPAKLEDSAVYLCASSPRGQGLGYGYTFGSGTRLTVV.

The genes are TRBV24-1 and TRBJ2-2; 12 bases are a match to TRBD1. CDR3 length: 17 residues. Looked up from germline, CDR1 is KGHDR and CDR2 is SFDVKD. V shed 4 bases, J shed 6 bases, and the junction held 8 bases outside the gene matches. The CDR3 sequence: CATSEIAGTGGSGELFF. CDR3 bases: TGTGCCACCAGTGAAATCGCCGGGACAGGGGGCTCCGGGGAGCTGTTTTTT.

This clonotype was seen only a few times. V is TRBV5-5 and J is TRBJ2-5, with a weak D call TRBD2 (5 bases). V gave up 4 bases and J gave up 10 bases, with 17 bases separating them. CDR1 SGHKS and CDR2 YYEKEE come from the germline V gene (reference sequence). The CDR3 runs 13 residues. CDR3 bases: TGTGCCAGCAGCATAACCGGGAAGGTGGGCCAGTACTTC. It encodes CASSITGKVGQYF.

The rearrangement uses TRBV9 and TRBJ2-7; D not resolved. Germline V CDR1 and CDR2: SGDLS, YYNGEE. The CDR3 loop spans 15 amino acids. V shed 6 bases and J shed 2 bases, with 18 bases lying between them. The CDR3 coding sequence is TGTGCCAGCAACTTGGGCCGGCTACTCCCCTACGAGCAGTACTTC. Translation: CASNLGRLLPYEQYF.

The chain carries TRBV7-3 and TRBJ2-3; D might be TRBD1 (6 bases). V was shortened by 5 bases and J by 1 base, with 16 bases between the two germline ends. The CDR3 length is 16 residues. Germline loops: CDR1 SGHTA, CDR2 FQGTGA. The CDR3 DNA reads as TGTGCCAGCAGCCCGCTACAGGGCCCGGGCACAGATACGCAGTATTTT. This gives the protein CASSPLQGPGTDTQYF. Using reference TRBV7-3 and TRBJ2-3 for the parts outside the CDR3, the full variable domain is GAGVSQTPSNKVTEKGKYVELRCDPISGHTALYWYRQSLGQGPEFLIYFQGTGAADDSGLPNDRFFAVRPEGSVSTLKIQRTERGDSAVYLCASSPLQGPGTDTQYFGPGTRLTVL.

The V gene is TRBV7-9, the J gene TRBJ2-1; D is uncertain. This CDR3 region has 15 residues. CDR1 SEHNR and CDR2 FQNEAQ come from the germline V gene (reference sequence). Trimming took 5 bases from V and 8 from J, leaving 19 bases between them. CDR3 in amino acids: CASSPLSTGTDEQFF. Here the CDR3 DNA reads TGTGCCAGCAGCCCCCTAAGTACGGGTACCGATGAGCAGTTCTTC.